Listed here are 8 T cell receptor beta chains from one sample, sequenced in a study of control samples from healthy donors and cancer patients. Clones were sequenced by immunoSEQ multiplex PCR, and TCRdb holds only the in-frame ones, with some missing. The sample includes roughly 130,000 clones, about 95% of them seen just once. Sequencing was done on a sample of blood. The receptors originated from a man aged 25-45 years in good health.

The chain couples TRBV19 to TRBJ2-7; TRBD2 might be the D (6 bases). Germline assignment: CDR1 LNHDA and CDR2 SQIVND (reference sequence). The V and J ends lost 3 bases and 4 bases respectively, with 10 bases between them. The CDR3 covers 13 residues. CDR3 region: CASSIRGGYEQYF. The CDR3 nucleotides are TGTGCCAGTAGTATCCGGGGAGGATACGAGCAGTACTTC.

CDR3 bases: TGTGCCAGCAGGACTAGCGGGGCGTGGGAGACCCAGTACTTC. Its translation is CASRTSGAWETQYF. This sequence joins TRBV6-5 and TRBJ2-5, with TRBD2 identical over 11 bases. The V and J ends lost 6 bases and 5 bases, in that order; junction bases with no gene match: 5. Germline V CDR1 and CDR2: MNHEY, SVGAGI. The CDR3 has 14 residues.

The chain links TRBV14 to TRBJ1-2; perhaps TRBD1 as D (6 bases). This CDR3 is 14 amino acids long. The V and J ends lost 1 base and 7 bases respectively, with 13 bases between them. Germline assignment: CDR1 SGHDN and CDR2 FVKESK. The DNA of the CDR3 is TGTGCCAGCAGCCAAGTTTCAGGGGAGCTTGGCTACACCTTC. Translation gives CASSQVSGELGYTF.

The DNA for the CDR3 is TGCGCCAGCAGCCAAGTCATGGGGGGGAGCTCCTATAATTCACCCCTCCACTTT. Protein: CASSQVMGGSSYNSPLHF. This sequence joins TRBV4-3 and TRBJ1-6; tentative D call: TRBD1 (5 bases). Looked up from germline, CDR1 is LGHNA and CDR2 is YSLEER. The length of the CDR3 is 18 residues. Trimming pared 1 base from V and 0 bases from J, leaving 13 bases between.

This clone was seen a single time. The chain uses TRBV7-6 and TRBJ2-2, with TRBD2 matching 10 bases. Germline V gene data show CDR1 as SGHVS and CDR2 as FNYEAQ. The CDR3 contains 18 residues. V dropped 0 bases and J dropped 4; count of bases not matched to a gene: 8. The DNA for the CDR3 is TGTGCCAGCAGCTTAGCGCTAGCGGGGGCTGTGGGCACCGGGGAGCTGTTTTTT. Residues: CASSLALAGAVGTGELFF.

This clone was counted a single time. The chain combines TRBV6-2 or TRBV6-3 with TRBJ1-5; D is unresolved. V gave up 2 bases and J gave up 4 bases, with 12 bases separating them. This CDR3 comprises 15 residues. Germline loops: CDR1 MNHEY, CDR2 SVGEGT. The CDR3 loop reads CASSYGGEWNQPQHF. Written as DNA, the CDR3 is TGTGCCAGCAGTTACGGTGGGGAGTGGAATCAGCCCCAGCATTTT.

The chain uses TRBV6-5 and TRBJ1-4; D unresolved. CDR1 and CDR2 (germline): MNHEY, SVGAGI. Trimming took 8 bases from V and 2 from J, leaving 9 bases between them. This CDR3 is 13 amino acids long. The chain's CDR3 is CASYRDTNEKLFF. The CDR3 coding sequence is TGTGCCAGCTATAGGGATACTAATGAAAAACTGTTTTTT.

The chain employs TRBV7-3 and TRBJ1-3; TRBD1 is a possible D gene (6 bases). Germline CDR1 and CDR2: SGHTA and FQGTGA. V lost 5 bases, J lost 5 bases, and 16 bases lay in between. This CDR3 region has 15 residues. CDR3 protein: CASSPPRRGRNTIYF. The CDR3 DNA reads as TGTGCCAGCAGCCCCCCACGCAGGGGAAGAAACACCATATATTTT.